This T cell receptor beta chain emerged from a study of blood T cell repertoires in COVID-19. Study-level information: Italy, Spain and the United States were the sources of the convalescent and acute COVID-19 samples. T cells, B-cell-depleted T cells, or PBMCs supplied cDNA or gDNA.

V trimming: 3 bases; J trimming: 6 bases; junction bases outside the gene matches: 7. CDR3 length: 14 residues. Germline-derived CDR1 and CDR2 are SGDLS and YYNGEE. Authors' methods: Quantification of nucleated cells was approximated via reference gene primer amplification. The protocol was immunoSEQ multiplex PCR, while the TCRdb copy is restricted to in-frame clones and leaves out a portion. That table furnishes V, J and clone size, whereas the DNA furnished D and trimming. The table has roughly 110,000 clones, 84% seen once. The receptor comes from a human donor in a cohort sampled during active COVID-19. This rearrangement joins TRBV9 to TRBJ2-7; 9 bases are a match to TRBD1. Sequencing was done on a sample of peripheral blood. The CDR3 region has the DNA TGTGCCAGCAGCGGGGACAGGGCGGTTAGCGAGCAGTACTTC. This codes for CASSGDRAVSEQYF.